The T cell receptor (beta chain) under discussion was sequenced for a study of blood T cell repertoires in COVID-19. Whole-study context: The study drew acute and convalescent COVID-19 samples from the United States, Italy and Spain. In each case, the material was cDNA or gDNA derived from T cells, B-cell-depleted T cells, or PBMCs.

The length of the CDR3 is 12 residues. Germline V lookup: CDR1 PRHDT, CDR2 FYEKMQ (reference sequence). Trimming left V 5 bases short and J 7 bases short, with 12 bases between. As processed by the authors: The assay estimated nucleated cells by amplifying reference gene primers. Sequencing used immunoSEQ multiplex PCR; TCRdb keeps in-frame clones, though not all of them. Clone size and the V and J calls come from that table; the DNA yielded D and trimming. Seen here are more than 90,000 clones, over 70% observed once, and the top ten hold around 0.77%. The chain is built from TRBV13 and TRBJ2-7; tentatively, D is TRBD1 (6 bases). Input material: peripheral blood. This TCR was recovered from a woman in her seventies with acute or convalescent COVID-19. The CDR3 nucleotides read TGTGCCAGCAGCGTAATGAGGGGGGAGCAGTACTTC. Its translation: CASSVMRGEQYF.